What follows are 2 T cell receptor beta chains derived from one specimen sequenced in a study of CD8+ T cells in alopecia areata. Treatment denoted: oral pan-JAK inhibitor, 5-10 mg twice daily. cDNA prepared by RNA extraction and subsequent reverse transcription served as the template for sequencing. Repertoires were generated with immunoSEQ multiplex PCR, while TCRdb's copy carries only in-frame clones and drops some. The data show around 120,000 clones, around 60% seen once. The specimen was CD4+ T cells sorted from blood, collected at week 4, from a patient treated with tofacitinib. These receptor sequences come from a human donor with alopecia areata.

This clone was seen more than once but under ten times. Written as DNA, the CDR3 is TGCGCCAGCAGCCTGGGGACAGGGGACACCGGGGAGCTGTTTTTT. This sequence encodes CASSLGTGDTGELFF. The V gene is TRBV5-1, the J gene TRBJ2-2; TRBD1 matches at 10 bases. J lost 3 bases, V lost 4 bases, and 3 bases had no gene match. The CDR3 is made up of 15 amino acids. Germline CDR1 SGHRS, CDR2 YFSETQ.

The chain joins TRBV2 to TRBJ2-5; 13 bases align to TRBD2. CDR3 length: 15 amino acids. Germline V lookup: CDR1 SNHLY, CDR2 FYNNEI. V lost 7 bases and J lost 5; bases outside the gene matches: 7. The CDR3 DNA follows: TGTGCCAGCAAGAGAGGACTAGCGGGGGTCGAGACCCAGTACTTC. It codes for CASKRGLAGVETQYF.